A selection of T cell receptor beta chains follows, all from one sample in a study of cytomegalovirus exposure and HLA in healthy donors. Sequencing was performed with immunoSEQ multiplex PCR; in TCRdb, only in-frame clones are kept and a portion is missing. The table has approximately 140,000 clones, just over 85% seen once. The sample taken for sequencing was PBMCs. The receptor set was obtained from a woman between 18 and 29 years old in good health and CMV-seropositive. Each CDR3 is given with its conserved first and last residue. The order of the fields is V gene, CDR3 protein.

v_gene: TRBV6-5
CDR3aa: CASSRGPSYPLHF

v_gene: TRBV19
CDR3aa: CATRRGHEQYF

v_gene: TRBV20-1
CDR3aa: CSGRQQGTQYF

v_gene: TRBV15
CDR3aa: CATSREGAGGNNEQFF

v_gene: TRBV7-9
CDR3aa: CASSLFASGGQNEQYF

v_gene: TRBV9
CDR3aa: CANSFHTGGLDEKLFF

v_gene: TRBV7-6
CDR3aa: CASSSLGATKNTGELFF

v_gene: TRBV5-4
CDR3aa: CASRLGLAVDEQFF

v_gene: TRBV2
CDR3aa: CASTSGEGYTF

v_gene: TRBV11-1
CDR3aa: CASSPSGTGYNYGYTF

v_gene: TRBV30
CDR3aa: CALRRQRNYGYTF

v_gene: TRBV10-3
CDR3aa: CAISEQGQETQYF

v_gene: TRBV27
CDR3aa: CASSLLLAAYNEQFF

v_gene: TRBV5-4
CDR3aa: CASSPHTDTQYF

v_gene: TRBV7-2
CDR3aa: CASSYSGGEKFF

v_gene: TRBV6-5
CDR3aa: CASSYEFRAVGEAFF

v_gene: TRBV5-1
CDR3aa: CASSLSGMNTEAFF

v_gene: TRBV7-9
CDR3aa: CASSFSSGGYRGTDTQYF

v_gene: TRBV7-3
CDR3aa: CASSSVNSPLHF

v_gene: TRBV2
CDR3aa: CASSASDRNEQFF

v_gene: TRBV5-1
CDR3aa: CASSLINQGSGELFF

v_gene: TRBV7-3
CDR3aa: CASSFDRDSADTQYF

v_gene: TRBV18
CDR3aa: CASSRLAGVETQYF

v_gene: TRBV27
CDR3aa: CASSLRQGFTFAYTF

v_gene: TRBV4-3
CDR3aa: CASSQGIKQGYTGELFF

v_gene: TRBV6-5
CDR3aa: CASSYRGPGQPQHF

v_gene: TRBV10-3
CDR3aa: CAILALNTGELFF

v_gene: TRBV27
CDR3aa: CATWDRGRRDEAFF

v_gene: TRBV6-5
CDR3aa: CASWGQGTSGNTIYF

v_gene: TRBV5-1
CDR3aa: CASSDDRGQVNTEAFF

v_gene: TRBV5-1
CDR3aa: CASSLVSGTNNEQFF

v_gene: TRBV28
CDR3aa: CASSSPAGGRYNEQFF

v_gene: TRBV11-1
CDR3aa: CASSARWGENYGYTF

v_gene: TRBV6-4
CDR3aa: CASSDGGAYNEQFF

v_gene: TRBV29-1
CDR3aa: CSVGNQGRNTGELFF

v_gene: TRBV4-2
CDR3aa: CASSGGTGRETQYF

v_gene: TRBV7-9
CDR3aa: CASSLRGQRNNEQFF

v_gene: TRBV7-8
CDR3aa: CASSSRGLAGDQNEQFF

v_gene: TRBV30
CDR3aa: CAWSVRGNYEQYF

v_gene: TRBV6-1
CDR3aa: CASSPWTGPNTEAFF

v_gene: TRBV7-9
CDR3aa: CASFFRTSGMDEQFF

v_gene: TRBV30
CDR3aa: CAWVASGGEETQYF

v_gene: TRBV6-5
CDR3aa: CASSYSTEELFF

v_gene: TRBV7-8
CDR3aa: CASSLATSGGGSYEQYF

v_gene: TRBV5-1
CDR3aa: CASSLDGQTSNQPQHF

v_gene: TRBV28
CDR3aa: CASSLVTEGKTQYF

v_gene: TRBV7-9
CDR3aa: CASSHSESSYNEQFF

v_gene: TRBV27
CDR3aa: CASSSLPGLQGYTF

v_gene: TRBV28
CDR3aa: CASSPGTANTGELFF

v_gene: TRBV28
CDR3aa: CASSLMRQGPYF

v_gene: TRBV28
CDR3aa: CASRSGLGEETQYF

v_gene: TRBV7-8
CDR3aa: CASSLWGERHEQYF

v_gene: TRBV6-1
CDR3aa: CASSMTSGGSEQYF

v_gene: TRBV11-3
CDR3aa: CASSSLSGAYTGELFF

v_gene: TRBV10-2
CDR3aa: CASRTDRGRGGSPLHF